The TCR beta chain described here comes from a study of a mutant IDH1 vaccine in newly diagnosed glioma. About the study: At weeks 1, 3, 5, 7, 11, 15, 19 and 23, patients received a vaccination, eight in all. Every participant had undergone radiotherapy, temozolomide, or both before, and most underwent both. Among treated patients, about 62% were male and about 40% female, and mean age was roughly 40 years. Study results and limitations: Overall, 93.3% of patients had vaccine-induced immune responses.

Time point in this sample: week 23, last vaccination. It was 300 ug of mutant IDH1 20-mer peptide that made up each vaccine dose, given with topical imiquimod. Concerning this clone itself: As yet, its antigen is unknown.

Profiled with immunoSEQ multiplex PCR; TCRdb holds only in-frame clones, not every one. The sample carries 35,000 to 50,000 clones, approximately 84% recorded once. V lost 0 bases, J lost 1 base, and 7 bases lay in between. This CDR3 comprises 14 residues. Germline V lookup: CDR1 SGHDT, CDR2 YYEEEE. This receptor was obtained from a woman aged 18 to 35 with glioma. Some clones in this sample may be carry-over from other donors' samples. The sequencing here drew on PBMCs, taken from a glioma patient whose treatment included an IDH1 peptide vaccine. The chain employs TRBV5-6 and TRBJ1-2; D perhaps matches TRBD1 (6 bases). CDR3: CASSLGTVNYGYTF. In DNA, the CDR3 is TGTGCCAGCAGCTTGGGGACAGTTAACTATGGCTACACCTTC.